This T cell receptor (beta chain) is drawn from a study of cytomegalovirus exposure and HLA in healthy donors. General observations from the study: CMV serostatus alone was available as immune exposure information.

About this clone itself: What it recognizes is unknown.

Trimming took 6 bases from V and 4 from J, leaving 16 bases between them. Germline CDR1 SNHLY, CDR2 FYNNEI. This CDR3 spans 15 amino acids. With 60 Vbeta and 13 Jbeta primers, the PCR was carried out. Here immunoSEQ multiplex PCR was the method, and the copy in TCRdb shows in-frame clones only, minus some. The repertoire holds 200,000 to 250,000 clones, with about 80% as singletons. The source is a woman in her thirties or forties in good health and CMV-seronegative. The specimen was PBMCs. The V call is TRBV2, the J call TRBJ1-3; weak D call: TRBD1 (5 bases). In nucleotides, the CDR3 is TGTGCCAGCAGCCGGGGGAGGGTGGCAGGAAACACCATATATTTT. Its protein is CASSRGRVAGNTIYF.